The clone carrying this T cell receptor (beta chain) was counted a single time. This specimen belongs to a study of T cell changes during pregnancy in multiple sclerosis. CDR1 and CDR2 (germline): MDHEN, SYDVKM. This CDR3 has 15 residues. Between the trimmed V and J ends, which lost 8 bases and 0 bases, there was a span of 15 bases. Sequencing was performed with immunoSEQ multiplex PCR; in TCRdb, only in-frame clones are kept and a portion is missing. The repertoire includes approximately 44,000 clones, roughly nine tenths of them detected once, and approximately 0.67% sits in the top ten. This TCR was sampled from a female donor with multiple sclerosis, enrolled in a pregnancy study. The chain recombines TRBV28 with TRBJ2-3, with D possibly being TRBD2 (5 bases). Specimen: CD4+ T cells from peripheral blood mononuclear cells, collected in the first trimester of pregnancy. CDR3: CASDAEGGSTDTQYF. The CDR3 DNA follows: TGTGCCAGCGATGCAGAGGGCGGGAGCACAGATACGCAGTATTTT.